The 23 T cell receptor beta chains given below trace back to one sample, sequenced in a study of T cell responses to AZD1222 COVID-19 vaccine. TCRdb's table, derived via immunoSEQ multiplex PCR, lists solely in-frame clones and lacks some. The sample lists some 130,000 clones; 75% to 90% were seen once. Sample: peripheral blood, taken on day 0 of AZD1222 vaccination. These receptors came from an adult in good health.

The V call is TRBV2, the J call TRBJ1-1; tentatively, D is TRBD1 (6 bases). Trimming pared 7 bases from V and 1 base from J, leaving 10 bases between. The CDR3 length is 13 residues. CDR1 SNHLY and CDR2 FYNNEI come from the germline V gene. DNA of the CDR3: TGTGCCAGCATCCAGGACAGGAACACTGAAGCTTTCTTT. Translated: CASIQDRNTEAFF.

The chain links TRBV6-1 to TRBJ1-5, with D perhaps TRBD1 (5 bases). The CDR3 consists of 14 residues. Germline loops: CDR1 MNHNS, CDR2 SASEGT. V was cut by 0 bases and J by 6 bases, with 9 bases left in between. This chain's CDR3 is CASSEAERGQPQHF. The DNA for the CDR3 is TGTGCCAGCAGTGAAGCGGAGAGGGGTCAGCCCCAGCATTTT.

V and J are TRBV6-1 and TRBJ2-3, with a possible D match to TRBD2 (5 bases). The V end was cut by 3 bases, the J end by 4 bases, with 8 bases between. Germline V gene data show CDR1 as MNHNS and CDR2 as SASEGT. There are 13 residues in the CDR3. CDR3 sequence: CASSDVGADTQYF. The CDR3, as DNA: TGTGCCAGCAGTGACGTCGGGGCAGATACGCAGTATTTT.

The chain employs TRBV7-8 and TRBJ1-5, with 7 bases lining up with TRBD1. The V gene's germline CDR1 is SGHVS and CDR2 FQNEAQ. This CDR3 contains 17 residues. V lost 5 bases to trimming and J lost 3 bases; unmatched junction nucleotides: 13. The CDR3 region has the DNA TGTGCCAGCAGCCTGAGACGGACAGGAAATGCCAATCAGCCCCAGCATTTT. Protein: CASSLRRTGNANQPQHF.

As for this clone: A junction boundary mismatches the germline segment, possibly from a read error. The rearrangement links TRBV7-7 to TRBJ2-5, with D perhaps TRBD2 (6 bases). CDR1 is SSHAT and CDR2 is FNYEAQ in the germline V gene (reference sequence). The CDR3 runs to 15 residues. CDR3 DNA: TGTGCTAGCACCCCAGCGGCCGGGGGACAAGAGACCCAGTACTTC. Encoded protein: CASTPAAGGQETQYF.

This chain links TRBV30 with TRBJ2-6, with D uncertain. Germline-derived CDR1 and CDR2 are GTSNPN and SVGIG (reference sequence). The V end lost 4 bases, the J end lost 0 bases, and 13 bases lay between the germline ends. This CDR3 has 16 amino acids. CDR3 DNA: TGTGCCTGGATTGACCAGCACCACTCTGGGGCCAACGTCCTGACTTTC. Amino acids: CAWIDQHHSGANVLTF.

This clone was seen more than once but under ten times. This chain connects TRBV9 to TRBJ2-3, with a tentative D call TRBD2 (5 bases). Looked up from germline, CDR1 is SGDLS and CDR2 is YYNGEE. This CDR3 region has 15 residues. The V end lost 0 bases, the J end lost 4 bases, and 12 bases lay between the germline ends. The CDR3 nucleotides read TGTGCCAGCAGCGTAGGCGGGTATGGCGCAGATACGCAGTATTTT. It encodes CASSVGGYGADTQYF.

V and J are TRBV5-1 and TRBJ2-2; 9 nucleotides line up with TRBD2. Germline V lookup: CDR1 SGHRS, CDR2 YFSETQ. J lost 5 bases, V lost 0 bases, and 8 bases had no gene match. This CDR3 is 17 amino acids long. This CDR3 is CASSLVPLAGETGELFF. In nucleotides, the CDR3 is TGCGCCAGCAGCTTGGTCCCGTTAGCGGGGGAAACCGGGGAGCTGTTTTTT. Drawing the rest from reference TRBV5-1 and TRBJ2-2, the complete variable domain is KAGVTQTPRYLIKTRGQQVTLSCSPISGHRSVSWYQQTPGQGLQFLFEYFSETQRNKGNFPGRFSGRQFSNSRSEMNVSTLELGDSALYLCASSLVPLAGETGELFFGEGSRLTVL.

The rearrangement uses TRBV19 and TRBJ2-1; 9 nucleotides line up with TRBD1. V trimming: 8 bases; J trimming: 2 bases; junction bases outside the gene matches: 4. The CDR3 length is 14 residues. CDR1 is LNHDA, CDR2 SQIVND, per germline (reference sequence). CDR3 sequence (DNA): TGTGCCAGTCAAGGGACAGGGACCTACAATGAGCAGTTCTTC. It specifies CASQGTGTYNEQFF. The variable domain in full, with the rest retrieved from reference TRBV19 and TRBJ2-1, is DGGITQSPKYLFRKEGQNVTLSCEQNLNHDAMYWYRQDPGQGLRLIYYSQIVNDFQKGDIAEGYSVSREKKESFPLTVTSAQKNPTAFYLCASQGTGTYNEQFFGPGTRLTVL.

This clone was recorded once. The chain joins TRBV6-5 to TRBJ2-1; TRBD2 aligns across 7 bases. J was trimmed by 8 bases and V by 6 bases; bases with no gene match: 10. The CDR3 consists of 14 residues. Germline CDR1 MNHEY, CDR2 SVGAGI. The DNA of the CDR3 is TGTGCCAGCAGACCCGGACTAGTATGGGATGAGCAGTTCTTC. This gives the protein CASRPGLVWDEQFF.

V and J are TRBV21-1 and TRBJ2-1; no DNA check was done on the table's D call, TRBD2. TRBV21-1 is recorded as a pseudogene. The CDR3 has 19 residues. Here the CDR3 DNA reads TGTGCCAGCAGCAAATCAAGGCCTAGTAAGACCCACTCCTACAATGAGCAGTTCTTC. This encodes CASSKSRPSKTHSYNEQFF.

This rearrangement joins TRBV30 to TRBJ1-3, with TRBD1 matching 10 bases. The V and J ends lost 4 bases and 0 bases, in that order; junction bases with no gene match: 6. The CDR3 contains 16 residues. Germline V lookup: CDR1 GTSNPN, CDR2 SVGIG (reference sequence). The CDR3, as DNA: TGTGCCTGGAAAGAGACAGGGGGCCCCTCTGGAAACACCATATATTTT. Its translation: CAWKETGGPSGNTIYF.

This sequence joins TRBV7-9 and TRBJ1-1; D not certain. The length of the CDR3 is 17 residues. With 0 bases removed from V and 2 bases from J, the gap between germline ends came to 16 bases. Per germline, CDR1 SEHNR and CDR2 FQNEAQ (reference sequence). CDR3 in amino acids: CASSLAVLDSSNTEAFF. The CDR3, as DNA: TGTGCCAGCAGCTTAGCCGTGTTGGACTCTTCAAACACTGAAGCTTTCTTT.

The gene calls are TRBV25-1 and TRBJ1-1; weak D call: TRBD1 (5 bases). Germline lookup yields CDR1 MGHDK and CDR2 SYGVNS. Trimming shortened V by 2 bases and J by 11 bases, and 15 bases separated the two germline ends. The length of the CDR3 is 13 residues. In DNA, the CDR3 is TGTGCCAGCAGTGAACCATGGAAAGGGGAGGCTTTCTTT. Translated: CASSEPWKGEAFF.

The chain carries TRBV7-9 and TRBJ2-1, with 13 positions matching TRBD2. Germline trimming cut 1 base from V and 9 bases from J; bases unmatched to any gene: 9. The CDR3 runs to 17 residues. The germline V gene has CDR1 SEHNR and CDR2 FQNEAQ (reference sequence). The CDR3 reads CASSLGPTSGGAPEQFF. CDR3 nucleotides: TGTGCCAGCAGCTTAGGCCCTACTAGCGGGGGGGCCCCTGAGCAGTTCTTC.

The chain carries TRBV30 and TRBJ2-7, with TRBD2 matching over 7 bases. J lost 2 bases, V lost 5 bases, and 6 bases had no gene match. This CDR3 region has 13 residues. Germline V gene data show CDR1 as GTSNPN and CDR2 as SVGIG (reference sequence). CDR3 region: CAWGGDGPYEQYF. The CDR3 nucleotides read TGTGCCTGGGGGGGGGACGGACCCTACGAGCAGTACTTC.

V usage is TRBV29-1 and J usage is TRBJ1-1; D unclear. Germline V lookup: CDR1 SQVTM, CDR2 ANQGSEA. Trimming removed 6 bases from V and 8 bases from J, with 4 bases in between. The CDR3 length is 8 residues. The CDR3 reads CSVTEAFF. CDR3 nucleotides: TGCAGCGTGACGGAAGCTTTCTTT.

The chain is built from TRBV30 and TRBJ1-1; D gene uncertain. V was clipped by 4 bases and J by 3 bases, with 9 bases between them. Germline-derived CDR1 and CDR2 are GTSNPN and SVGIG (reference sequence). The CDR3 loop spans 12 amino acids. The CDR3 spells CAWTVRDTEAFF. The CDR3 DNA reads TGTGCCTGGACAGTTCGGGACACTGAAGCTTTCTTT.

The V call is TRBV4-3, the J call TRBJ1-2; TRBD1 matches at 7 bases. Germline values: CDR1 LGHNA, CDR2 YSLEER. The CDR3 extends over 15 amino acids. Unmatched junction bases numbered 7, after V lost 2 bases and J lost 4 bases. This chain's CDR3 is CASSQKRQGSYGYTF. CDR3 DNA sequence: TGCGCCAGCAGCCAAAAAAGACAGGGATCCTATGGCTACACCTTC.

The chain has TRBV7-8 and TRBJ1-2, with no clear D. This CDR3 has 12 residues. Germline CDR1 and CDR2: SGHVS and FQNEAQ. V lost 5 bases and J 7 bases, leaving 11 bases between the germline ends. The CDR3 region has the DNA TGTGCCAGCAGCCGTGCAGTTTTTGGCTACACCTTC. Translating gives CASSRAVFGYTF.

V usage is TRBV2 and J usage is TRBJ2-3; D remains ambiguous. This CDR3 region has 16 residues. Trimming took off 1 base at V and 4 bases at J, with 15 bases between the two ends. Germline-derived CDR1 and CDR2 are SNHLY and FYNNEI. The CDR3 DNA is TGTGCCAGCAGTGAAGAAGAGGTAGTGTTTGCAGATACGCAGTATTTT. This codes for CASSEEEVVFADTQYF.

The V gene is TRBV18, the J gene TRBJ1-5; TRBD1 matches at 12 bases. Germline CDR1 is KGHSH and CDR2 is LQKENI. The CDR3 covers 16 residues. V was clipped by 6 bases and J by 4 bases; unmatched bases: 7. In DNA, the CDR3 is TGTGCCAGCTCCCCGGGACAGGGGGCACGGAATCAGCCCCAGCATTTT. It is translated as CASSPGQGARNQPQHF. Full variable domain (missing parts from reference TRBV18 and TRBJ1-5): NAGVMQNPRHLVRRRGQEARLRCSPMKGHSHVYWYRQLPEEGLKFMVYLQKENIIDESGMPKERFSAEFPKEGPSILRIQQVVRGDSAAYFCASSPGQGARNQPQHFGDGTRLSIL.

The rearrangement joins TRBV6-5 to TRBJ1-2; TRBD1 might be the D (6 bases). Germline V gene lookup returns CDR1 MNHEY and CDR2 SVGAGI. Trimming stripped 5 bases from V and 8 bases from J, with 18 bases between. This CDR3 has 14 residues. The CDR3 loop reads CASSIRGALEGYTF. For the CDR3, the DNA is TGTGCCAGCAGTATTAGGGGGGCCCTGGAGGGCTACACCTTC.